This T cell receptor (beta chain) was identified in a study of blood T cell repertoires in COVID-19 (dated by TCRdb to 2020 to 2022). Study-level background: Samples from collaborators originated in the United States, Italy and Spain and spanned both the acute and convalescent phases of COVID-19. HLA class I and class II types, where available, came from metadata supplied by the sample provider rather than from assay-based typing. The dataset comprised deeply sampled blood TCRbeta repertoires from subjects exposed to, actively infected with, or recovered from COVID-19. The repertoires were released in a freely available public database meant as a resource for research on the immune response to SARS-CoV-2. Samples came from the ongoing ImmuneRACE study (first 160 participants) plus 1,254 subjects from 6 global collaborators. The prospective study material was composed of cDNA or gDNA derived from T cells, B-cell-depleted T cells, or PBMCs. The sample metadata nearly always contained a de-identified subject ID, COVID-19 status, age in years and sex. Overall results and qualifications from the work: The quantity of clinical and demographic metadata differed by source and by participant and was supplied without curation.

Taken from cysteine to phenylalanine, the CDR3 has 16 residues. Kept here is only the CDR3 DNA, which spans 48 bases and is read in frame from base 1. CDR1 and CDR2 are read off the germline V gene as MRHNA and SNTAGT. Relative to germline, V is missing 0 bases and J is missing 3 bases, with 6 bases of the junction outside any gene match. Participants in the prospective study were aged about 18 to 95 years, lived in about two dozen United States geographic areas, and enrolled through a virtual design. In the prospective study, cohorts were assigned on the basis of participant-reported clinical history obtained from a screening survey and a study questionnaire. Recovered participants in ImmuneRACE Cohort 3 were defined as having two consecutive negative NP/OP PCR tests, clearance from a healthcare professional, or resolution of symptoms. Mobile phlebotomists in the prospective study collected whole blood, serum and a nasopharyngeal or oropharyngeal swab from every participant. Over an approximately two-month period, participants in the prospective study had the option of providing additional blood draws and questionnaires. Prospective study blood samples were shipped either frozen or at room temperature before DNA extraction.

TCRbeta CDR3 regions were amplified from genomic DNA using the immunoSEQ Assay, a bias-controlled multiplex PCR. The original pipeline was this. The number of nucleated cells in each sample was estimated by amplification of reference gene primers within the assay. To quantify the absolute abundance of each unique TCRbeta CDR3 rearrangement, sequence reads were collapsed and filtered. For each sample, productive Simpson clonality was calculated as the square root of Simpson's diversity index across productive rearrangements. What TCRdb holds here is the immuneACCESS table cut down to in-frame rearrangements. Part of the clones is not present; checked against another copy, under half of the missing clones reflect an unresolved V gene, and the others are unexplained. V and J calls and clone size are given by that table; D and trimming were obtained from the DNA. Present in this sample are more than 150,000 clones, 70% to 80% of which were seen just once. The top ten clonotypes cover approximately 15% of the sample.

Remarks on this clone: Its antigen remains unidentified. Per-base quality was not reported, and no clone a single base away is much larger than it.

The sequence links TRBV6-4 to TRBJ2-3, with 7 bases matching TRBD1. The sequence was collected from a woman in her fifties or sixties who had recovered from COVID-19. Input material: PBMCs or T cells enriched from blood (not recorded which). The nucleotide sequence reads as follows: TGTGCCAGCAGTGACTCGAAGGGGGCAGGGACAGATACGCAGTATTTT. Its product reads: CASSDSKGAGTDTQYF.